The rows below give T cell receptor beta chains drawn from one sample of a study of CD8+ T cells in alopecia areata. Here immunoSEQ multiplex PCR was the method, and the copy in TCRdb shows in-frame clones only, minus some. The sample yields about 180,000 clones, roughly 63% seen once. Specimen: CD4+ T cells sorted from blood, collected at week 0. These receptors came from a human donor with alopecia areata. Both conserved end residues are trimmed from each CDR3. The order of the fields is V gene, D gene, clone size, CDR3 protein. The D gene is left open where the match is weak. Size is omitted from some rows. Given values are once, few, many or a class for expanded clones.

>TRBV6-5|.|.
ASSYRQDNQPQH
>TRBV15|TRBD1|few
ATSREGQGVKPQH
>TRBV29-1|TRBD2|.
SGDSSGEETQY
>TRBV5-4|.|.
ASSAGTGPGELF
>TRBV4-2|TRBD2|few
ASSQVSGGAREQF
>TRBV29-1|TRBD1|.
SVGTGEDYGYT
>TRBV29-1|TRBD2|.
SVSAGGSRGTDTQY
>TRBV6-1|.|.
ASSDRGQTR
>TRBV25-1|TRBD2|few
ASSLAGASPEQY
>TRBV5-1|.|.
ASYGDNYGYT
>TRBV7-2|.|.
ASTYGQSYNEQF
>TRBV15|.|few
ATSRGPRGDNEQF
>TRBV29-1|.|.
SVEPGRGNEQF
>TRBV30|.|once
AWSQGRLHEQY
>TRBV29-1|.|.
SVEGAVGLATEAF
>TRBV18|.|.
ASSPQGLSYNSPLH
>TRBV7-3|TRBD2|.
ASSPGEGPYEQY
>TRBV7-3|TRBD1|.
ASSSGHRGAYNEQF
>TRBV28|.|few
ASSPSGRDEQY
>TRBV29-1|.|.
SGRVNTGELF
>TRBV29-1|.|.
SVEGLATAGVYEQY
>TRBV19|.|.
ASSGPGSGTQY
>TRBV20-1|.|.
SAREGSEAF